Shown below are 11 T cell receptor beta chains from a single sample sequenced in a study of shared clonotypes between healthy human individuals. Profiling relied on immunoSEQ multiplex PCR, and the TCRdb table lists in-frame clones only, not all of them. The sample carries 500,000 to 700,000 clones, 85% to 95% recorded once. As defined, naive CD8 cells were CD45RO-negative and positively selected for CCR7, with terminally differentiated effector memory CD45RA+ cells excluded. The sample taken for sequencing was naive CD8+ T cells sorted from blood. These receptors were taken from a woman aged 30 to 39 in good health.

J is TRBJ1-5 and V is TRBV27; D call uncertain. V lost 4 bases, J lost 2 bases, and 12 bases lay in between. Germline loops: CDR1 MNHEY, CDR2 SMNVEV (reference sequence). This CDR3 spans 15 amino acids. CDR3 region: CASSYEGGGNQPQHF. DNA of the CDR3: TGTGCCAGCAGTTACGAGGGCGGCGGCAATCAGCCCCAGCATTTT.

A single count supports this clone. V is TRBV2 and J is TRBJ1-1; tentative D call: TRBD1 (6 bases). The germline CDR1 and CDR2 sequences are SNHLY and FYNNEI. The germline V and J ends were trimmed by 9 bases and 3 bases, with 17 bases remaining between them. This CDR3 is built from 14 residues. This CDR3 is CARGTGRGDTEAFF. DNA for the CDR3: TGTGCCAGAGGTACAGGGCGGGGTGACACTGAAGCTTTCTTT.

The CDR3 region has the DNA TGTGCCAGCAGCCTGGGGGACACGACGGGAGAGCAGTTCTTC. Its translation is CASSLGDTTGEQFF. V and J are TRBV7-9 and TRBJ2-1; D is possibly TRBD1 (6 bases). V was shortened by 5 bases and J by 10 bases, with 18 bases between the two germline ends. Per the germline V gene, CDR1 is SEHNR and CDR2 is FQNEAQ (reference sequence). The CDR3 contains 14 residues.

The chain is built from TRBV5-1 and TRBJ2-7, with 11 positions matching TRBD1. This CDR3 is 16 amino acids long. The germline gives CDR1 SGHRS, CDR2 YFSETQ. The V gene end was trimmed by 2 bases and the J gene end by 2 bases; junction bases not matched to a gene: 6. CDR3 loop: CASSFDGQGAPYEQYF. In DNA, the CDR3 is TGCGCCAGCAGCTTTGACGGACAGGGGGCCCCCTACGAGCAGTACTTC.

The rearrangement joins TRBV27 to TRBJ2-7, with D possibly matching TRBD2 (5 bases). Per germline, CDR1 MNHEY and CDR2 SMNVEV (reference sequence). V dropped 3 bases and J dropped 2 bases, with 11 bases sitting between them. The CDR3 contains 14 residues. The CDR3: CASSLASSPYEQYF. CDR3 nucleotide sequence: TGTGCCAGCAGTTTGGCTAGCTCCCCCTACGAGCAGTACTTC.

The chain has TRBV19 and TRBJ1-4; 8 bases align to TRBD1. V lost 8 bases, J lost 6 bases, and 5 bases stayed unmatched. Germline CDR1 LNHDA, CDR2 SQIVND (reference sequence). The CDR3 runs to 13 residues. In DNA, the CDR3 is TGTGCCAGTTCAGGGGGCGTTTATGAAAAACTGTTTTTT. As protein: CASSGGVYEKLFF.

The J gene is TRBJ2-5, the V gene TRBV6-5; 7 bases line up with TRBD1. The germline CDR1 and CDR2 sequences are MNHEY and SVGAGI. The CDR3 sequence is 13 residues long. With V trimmed by 6 bases and J by 2 bases, 3 bases remained unmatched. CDR3 residues: CASRGDRQETQYF. The CDR3 nucleotides are TGTGCCAGCAGGGGGGACAGACAAGAGACCCAGTACTTC.

This sequence joins TRBV27 and TRBJ2-7; 7 bases are shared with TRBD2. The CDR3 has 16 amino acids. The germline CDR1 and CDR2 sequences are MNHEY and SMNVEV (reference sequence). V dropped 3 bases and J dropped 3; count of bases not matched to a gene: 11. In nucleotides, the CDR3 is TGTGCCAGCAGTTTCTCTAGCGGAGAGGCTGGCTACGAGCAGTACTTC. Translated: CASSFSSGEAGYEQYF.

The rearrangement uses TRBV19 and TRBJ2-7; D gene uncertain. The CDR3 runs to 13 residues. Germline CDR1 and CDR2: LNHDA and SQIVND (reference sequence). V lost 6 bases and J 2 bases, leaving 11 bases between the germline ends. CDR3 residues: CASSQTPTYEQYF. The CDR3 nucleotides are TGTGCCAGTAGCCAAACCCCTACCTACGAGCAGTACTTC.

The rearrangement uses TRBV11-2 and TRBJ2-3, with TRBD2 as a possible D gene (5 bases). This CDR3 has 15 residues. Germline-derived CDR1 and CDR2 are SGHAT and FQNNGV. V lost 6 bases to trimming and J lost 5 bases, with 18 bases between them. The CDR3 DNA reads TGTGCCAGCAGTCCCGGGGTAGCGATCGTAGATACGCAGTATTTT. Translation gives CASSPGVAIVDTQYF.

The chain joins TRBV28 to TRBJ2-7, with TRBD2 matching 8 bases. Losses at the gene ends were 6 bases for V and 0 bases for J; bases not matched to a gene: 7. The V gene's germline CDR1 is MDHEN and CDR2 SYDVKM. The CDR3 is made up of 15 amino acids. CDR3 nucleotide sequence: TGTGCCAGCAGCTTAGACGGGACTAGCTCCTACGAGCAGTACTTC. This translates into CASSLDGTSSYEQYF.